This T cell receptor (beta chain) derives from a study of tumor and adjacent non-tumor tissue in lung cancer. For the study at large: Histology: about twelve adenocarcinoma, a couple of squamous cell carcinoma, 1 small cell lung cancer. Patients were aged roughly 30 to 76, nine to eleven men and a handful of women, stage I to III.

Three rounds of nested PCR, following a modified ARM-PCR protocol, produced the TCRbeta library. TCRdb used MiXCR to reprocess the multiplex PCR reads, holding one entry per CDR3 protein. The sample lists 68,000 or so distinct CDR3 sequences, 50% to 60% occurring once. This CDR3 region has 15 residues. CDR1 and CDR2 from the germline V gene are SGHAT and FQNNGV. The study's findings and limits: Significantly higher TCR diversity was found in tumor than normal lung. Normal lung showed higher cumulative top 100 clone frequency than tumor.

This sample's RNA came from whole unsorted tissue. Worth noting for this clonotype: The antigen remains unidentified. An end of the junction differs from the germline gene, which may be a read error.

The receptor's source is a man between 50 and 59 years old with non-small cell lung cancer. This rearrangement joins TRBV11-2 to TRBJ2-2; tentative D call: TRBD2 (6 bases). Specimen: lung tumor tissue. CDR3 protein: CASNNQLWEAGEQFF. The CDR3 DNA reads TGCGCCAGCAACAATCAACTATGGGAGGCCGGGGAGCAGTTTTTT.